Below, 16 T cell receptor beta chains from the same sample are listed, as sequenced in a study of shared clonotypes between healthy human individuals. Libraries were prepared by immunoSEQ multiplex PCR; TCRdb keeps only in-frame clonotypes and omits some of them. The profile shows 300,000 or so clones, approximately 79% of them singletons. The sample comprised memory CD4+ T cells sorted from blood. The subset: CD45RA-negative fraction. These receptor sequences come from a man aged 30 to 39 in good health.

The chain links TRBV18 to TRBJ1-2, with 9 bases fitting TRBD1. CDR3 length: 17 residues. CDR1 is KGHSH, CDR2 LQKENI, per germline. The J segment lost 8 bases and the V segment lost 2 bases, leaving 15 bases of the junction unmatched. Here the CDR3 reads CASSPVSPGQGSGGYTF. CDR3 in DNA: TGTGCCAGCTCACCAGTTTCTCCGGGACAGGGTAGTGGAGGCTACACCTTC.

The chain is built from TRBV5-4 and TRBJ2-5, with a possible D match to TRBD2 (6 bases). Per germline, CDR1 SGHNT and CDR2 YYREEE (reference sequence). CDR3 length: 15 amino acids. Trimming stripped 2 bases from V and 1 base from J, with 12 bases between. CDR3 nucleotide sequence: TGTGCCAGCAGCTTCCGGGACTCCCTCCAAGAGACCCAGTACTTC. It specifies CASSFRDSLQETQYF.

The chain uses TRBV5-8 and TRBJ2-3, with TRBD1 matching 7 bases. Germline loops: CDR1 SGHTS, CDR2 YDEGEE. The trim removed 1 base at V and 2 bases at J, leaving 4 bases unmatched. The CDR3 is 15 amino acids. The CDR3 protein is CASSLMGQPTDTQYF. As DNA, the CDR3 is TGTGCCAGCAGCTTGATGGGACAGCCCACAGATACGCAGTATTTT.

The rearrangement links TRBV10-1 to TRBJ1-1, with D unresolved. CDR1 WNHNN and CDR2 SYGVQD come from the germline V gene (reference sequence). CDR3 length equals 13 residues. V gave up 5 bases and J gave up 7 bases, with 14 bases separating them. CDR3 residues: CASSPSRRSEAFF. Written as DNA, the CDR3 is TGCGCCAGCAGTCCGTCTAGACGGAGTGAAGCTTTCTTT.

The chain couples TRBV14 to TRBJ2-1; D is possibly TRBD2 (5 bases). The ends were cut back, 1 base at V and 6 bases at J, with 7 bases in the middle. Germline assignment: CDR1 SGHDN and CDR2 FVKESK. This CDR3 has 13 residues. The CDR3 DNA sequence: TGTGCCAGCAGCCAAGGACTATCCAATGAGCAGTTCTTC. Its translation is CASSQGLSNEQFF.

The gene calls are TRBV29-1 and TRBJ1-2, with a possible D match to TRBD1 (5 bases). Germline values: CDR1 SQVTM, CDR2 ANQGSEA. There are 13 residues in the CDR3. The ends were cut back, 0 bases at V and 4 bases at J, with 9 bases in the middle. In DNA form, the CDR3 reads TGCAGCGTTGAAGAGGAGGGGTCCTATGGCTACACCTTC. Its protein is CSVEEEGSYGYTF.

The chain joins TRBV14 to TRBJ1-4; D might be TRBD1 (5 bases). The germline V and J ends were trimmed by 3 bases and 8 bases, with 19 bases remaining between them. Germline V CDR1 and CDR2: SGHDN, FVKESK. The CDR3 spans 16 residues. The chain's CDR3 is CASSHLGTAREEKLFF. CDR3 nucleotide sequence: TGTGCCAGCAGCCACCTCGGGACGGCAAGAGAGGAAAAACTGTTTTTT.

The CDR3 nucleotides read TGTGCCAGCAGTTTACCCCAAGTAGGCACTGAAGCTTTCTTT. Encoded protein: CASSLPQVGTEAFF. This chain connects TRBV28 to TRBJ1-1; D remains unclear. Deletions cut 2 bases from V and 4 bases from J, with 11 bases between. The CDR3 has 14 amino acids. CDR1 is MDHEN and CDR2 is SYDVKM in the germline V gene.

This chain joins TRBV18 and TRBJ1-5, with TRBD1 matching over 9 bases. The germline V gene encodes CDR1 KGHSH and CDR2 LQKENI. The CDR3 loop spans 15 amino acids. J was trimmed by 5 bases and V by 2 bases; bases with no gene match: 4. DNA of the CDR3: TGTGCCAGCTCACCAGGGACAGGGTTATATCAGCCCCAGCATTTT. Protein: CASSPGTGLYQPQHF.

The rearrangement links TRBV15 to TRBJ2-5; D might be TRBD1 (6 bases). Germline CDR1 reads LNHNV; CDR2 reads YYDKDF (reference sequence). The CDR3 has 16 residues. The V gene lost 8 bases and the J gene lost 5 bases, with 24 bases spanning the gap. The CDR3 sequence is CATSPPWAGAFETQYF. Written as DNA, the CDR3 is TGTGCCACCTCTCCTCCCTGGGCAGGGGCATTTGAGACCCAGTACTTC. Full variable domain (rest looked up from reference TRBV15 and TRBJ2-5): DAMVIQNPRYQVTQFGKPVTLSCSQTLNHNVMYWYQQKSSQAPKLLFHYYDKDFNNEADTPDNFQSRRPNTSFCFLDIRSPGLGDTAMYLCATSPPWAGAFETQYFGPGTRLLVL.

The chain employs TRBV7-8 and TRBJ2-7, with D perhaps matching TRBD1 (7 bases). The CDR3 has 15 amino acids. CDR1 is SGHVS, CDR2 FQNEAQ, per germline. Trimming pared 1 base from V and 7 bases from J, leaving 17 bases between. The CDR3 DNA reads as TGTGCCAGCAGCTTAGAGCCCAGGGGGGTGGGAGAGCAGTACTTC. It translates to CASSLEPRGVGEQYF.

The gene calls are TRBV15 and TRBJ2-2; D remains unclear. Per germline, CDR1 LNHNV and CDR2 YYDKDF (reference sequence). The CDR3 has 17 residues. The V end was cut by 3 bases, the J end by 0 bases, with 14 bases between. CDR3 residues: CATSSSGWAANTGELFF. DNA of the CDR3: TGTGCCACCAGCAGTTCTGGATGGGCAGCGAACACCGGGGAGCTGTTTTTT.

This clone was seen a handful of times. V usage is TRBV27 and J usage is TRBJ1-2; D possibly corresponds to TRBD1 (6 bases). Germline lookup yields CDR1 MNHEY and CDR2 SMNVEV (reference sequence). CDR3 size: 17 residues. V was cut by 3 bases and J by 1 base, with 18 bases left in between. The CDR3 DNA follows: TGTGCCAGCAGTTTCTTCCAGGGGACCGGACTTAACTATGGCTACACCTTC. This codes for CASSFFQGTGLNYGYTF.

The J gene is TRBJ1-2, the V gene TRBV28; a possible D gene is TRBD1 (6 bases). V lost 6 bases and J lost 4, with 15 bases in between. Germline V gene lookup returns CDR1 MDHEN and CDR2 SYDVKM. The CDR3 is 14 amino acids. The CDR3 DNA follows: TGTGCCAGCAGCCAACAGGGCCCGTTCTATGGCTACACCTTC. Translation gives CASSQQGPFYGYTF.

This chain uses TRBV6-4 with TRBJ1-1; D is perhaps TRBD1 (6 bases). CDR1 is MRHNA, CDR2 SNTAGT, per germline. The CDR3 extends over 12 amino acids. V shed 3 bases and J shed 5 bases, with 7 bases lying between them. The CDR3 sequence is CASSEGGTEAFF. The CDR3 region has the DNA TGTGCCAGCAGTGAAGGGGGGACTGAAGCTTTCTTT.

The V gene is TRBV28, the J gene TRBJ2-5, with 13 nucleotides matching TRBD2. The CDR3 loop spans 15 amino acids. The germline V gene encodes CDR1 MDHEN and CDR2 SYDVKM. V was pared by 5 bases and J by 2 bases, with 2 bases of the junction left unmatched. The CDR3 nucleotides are TGTGCCAGCAGTCAACTAGCGGGAGGGCAAGAGACCCAGTACTTC. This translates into CASSQLAGGQETQYF.